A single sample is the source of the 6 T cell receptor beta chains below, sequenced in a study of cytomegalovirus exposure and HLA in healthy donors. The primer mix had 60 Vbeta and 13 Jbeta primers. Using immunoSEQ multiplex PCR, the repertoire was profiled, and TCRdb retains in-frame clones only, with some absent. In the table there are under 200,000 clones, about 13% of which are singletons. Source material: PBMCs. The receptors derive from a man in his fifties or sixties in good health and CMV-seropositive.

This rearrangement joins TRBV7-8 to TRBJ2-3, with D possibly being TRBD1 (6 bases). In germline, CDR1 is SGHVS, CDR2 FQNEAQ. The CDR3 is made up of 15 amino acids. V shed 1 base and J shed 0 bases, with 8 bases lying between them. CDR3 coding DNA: TGTGCCAGCAGCTTAGTCAGGGGCAGCACAGATACGCAGTATTTT. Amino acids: CASSLVRGSTDTQYF.

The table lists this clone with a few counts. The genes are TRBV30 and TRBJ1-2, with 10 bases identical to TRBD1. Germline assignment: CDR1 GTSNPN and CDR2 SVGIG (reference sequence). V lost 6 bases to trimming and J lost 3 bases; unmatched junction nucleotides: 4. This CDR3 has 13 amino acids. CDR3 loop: CACSGQGHYGYTF. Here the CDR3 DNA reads TGTGCCTGCTCGGGACAGGGGCACTATGGCTACACCTTC.

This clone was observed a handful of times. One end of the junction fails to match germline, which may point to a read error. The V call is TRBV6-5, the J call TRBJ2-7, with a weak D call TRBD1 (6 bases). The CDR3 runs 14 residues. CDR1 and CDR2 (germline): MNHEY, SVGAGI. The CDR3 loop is CASSYSRGKYGQYF. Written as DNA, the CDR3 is TGTGCCAGCAGTTACTCGAGGGGGAAATACGGGCAGTACTTC.

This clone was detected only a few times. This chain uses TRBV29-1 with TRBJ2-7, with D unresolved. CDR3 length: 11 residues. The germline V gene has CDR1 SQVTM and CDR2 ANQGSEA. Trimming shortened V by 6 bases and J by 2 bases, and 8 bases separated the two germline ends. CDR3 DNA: TGCAGCGTGCGAGGAACCTACGAGCAGTACTTC. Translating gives CSVRGTYEQYF.

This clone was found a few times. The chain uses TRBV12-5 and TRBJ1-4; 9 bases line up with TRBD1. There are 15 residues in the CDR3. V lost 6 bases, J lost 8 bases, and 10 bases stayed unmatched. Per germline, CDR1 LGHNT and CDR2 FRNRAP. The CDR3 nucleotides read TGTGCTAGTGGACCCACAGGGGGCTACAGCGAAAAACTGTTTTTT. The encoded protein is CASGPTGGYSEKLFF.

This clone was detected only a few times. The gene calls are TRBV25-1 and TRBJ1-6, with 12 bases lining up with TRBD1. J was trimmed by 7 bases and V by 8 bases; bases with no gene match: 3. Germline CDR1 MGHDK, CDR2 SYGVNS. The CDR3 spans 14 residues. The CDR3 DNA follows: TGTGCCAGCGCCGGGACAGGGGGCAATTCACCCCTCCACTTT. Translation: CASAGTGGNSPLHF. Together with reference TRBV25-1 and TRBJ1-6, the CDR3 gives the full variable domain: EADIYQTPRYLVIGTGKKITLECSQTMGHDKMYWYQQDPGMELHLIHYSYGVNSTEKGDLSSESTVSRIRTEHFPLTLESARPSHTSQYLCASAGTGGNSPLHFGNGTRLTVT.